The text below deals with one T cell receptor (beta chain). Its matching antigen is unknown. The sample is drawn from a study of post-analysis software for immune sequencing data. Findings of the study overall: Relative to controls, patients had a few TRBV segments at higher frequency, with TRBV5-6, TRBV5-1 and TRBV20-1 among these.

Carried by the TCR beta cDNA libraries were unique molecular identifiers. A single record per CDR3 protein comes from TCRdb applying MiXCR to the PCR reads. The table records about 160,000 distinct CDR3 sequences, roughly 35% of them present only once. There are 19 residues in the CDR3. The germline V gene has CDR1 DFQATT and CDR2 SNEGSKA (reference sequence). J lost 6 bases, V lost 1 base, and 13 bases had no gene match. The chain recombines TRBV20-1 with TRBJ2-3; 16 bases are a match to TRBD2. The sequences come from blood, collected after autologous hematopoietic stem cell transplantation. The clonotype originates from a girl aged 10 to 17 with multiple sclerosis. The CDR3 nucleotides are TGCAGTGCTAGAGCTCCCTCAACGGGACTAGCGGGAGGGCCGGATACGCAGTATTTT. It yields the protein CSARAPSTGLAGGPDTQYF.